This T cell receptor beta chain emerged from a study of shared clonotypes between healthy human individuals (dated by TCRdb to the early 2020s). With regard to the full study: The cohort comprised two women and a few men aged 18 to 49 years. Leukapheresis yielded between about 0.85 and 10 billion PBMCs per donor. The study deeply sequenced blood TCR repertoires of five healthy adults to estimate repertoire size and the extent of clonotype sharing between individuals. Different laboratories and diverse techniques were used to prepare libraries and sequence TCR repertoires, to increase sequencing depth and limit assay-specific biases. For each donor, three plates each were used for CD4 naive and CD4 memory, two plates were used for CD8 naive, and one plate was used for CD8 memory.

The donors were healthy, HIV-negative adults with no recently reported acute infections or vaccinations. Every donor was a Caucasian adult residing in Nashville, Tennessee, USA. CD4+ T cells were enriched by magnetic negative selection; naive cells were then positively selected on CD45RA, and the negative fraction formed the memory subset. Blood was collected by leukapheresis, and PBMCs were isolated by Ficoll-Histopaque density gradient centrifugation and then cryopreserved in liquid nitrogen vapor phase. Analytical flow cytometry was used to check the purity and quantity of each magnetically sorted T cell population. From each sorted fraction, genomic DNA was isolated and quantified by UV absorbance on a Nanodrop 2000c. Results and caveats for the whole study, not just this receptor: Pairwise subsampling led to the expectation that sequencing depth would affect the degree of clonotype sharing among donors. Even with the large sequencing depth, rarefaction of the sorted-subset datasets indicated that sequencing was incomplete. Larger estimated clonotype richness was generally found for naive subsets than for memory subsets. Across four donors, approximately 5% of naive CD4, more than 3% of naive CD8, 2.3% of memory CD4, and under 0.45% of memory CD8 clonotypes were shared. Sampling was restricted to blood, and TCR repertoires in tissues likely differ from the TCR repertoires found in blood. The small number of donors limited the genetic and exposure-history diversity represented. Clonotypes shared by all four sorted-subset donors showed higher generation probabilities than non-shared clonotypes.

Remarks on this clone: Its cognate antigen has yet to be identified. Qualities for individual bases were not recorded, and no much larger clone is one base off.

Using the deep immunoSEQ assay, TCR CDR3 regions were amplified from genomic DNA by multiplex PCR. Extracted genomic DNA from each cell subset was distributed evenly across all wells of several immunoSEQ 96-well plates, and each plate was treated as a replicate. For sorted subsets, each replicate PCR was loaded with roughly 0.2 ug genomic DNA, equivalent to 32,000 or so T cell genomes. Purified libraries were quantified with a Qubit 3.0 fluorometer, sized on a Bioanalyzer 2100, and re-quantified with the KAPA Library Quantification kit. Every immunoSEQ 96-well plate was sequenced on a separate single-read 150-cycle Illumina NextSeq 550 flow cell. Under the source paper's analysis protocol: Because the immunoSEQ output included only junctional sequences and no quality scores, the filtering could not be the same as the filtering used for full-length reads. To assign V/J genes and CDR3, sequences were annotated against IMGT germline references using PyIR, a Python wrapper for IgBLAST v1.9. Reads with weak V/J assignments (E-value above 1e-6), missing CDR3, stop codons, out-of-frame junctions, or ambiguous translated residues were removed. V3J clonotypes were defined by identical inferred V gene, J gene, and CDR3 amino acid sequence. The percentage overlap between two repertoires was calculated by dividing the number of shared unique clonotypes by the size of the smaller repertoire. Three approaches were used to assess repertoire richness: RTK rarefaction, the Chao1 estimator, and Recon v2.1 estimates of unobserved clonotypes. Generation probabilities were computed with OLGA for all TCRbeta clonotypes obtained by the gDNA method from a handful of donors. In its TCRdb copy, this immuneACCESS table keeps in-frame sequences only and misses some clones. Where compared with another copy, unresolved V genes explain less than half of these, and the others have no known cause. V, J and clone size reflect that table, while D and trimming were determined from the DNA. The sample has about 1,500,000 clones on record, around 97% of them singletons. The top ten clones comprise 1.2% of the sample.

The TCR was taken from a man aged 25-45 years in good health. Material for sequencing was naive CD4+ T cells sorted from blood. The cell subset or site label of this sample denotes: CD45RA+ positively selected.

This receptor has the CDR3 CASSPRTDYEQYF. The sequenced DNA: TGTGCCAGCAGCCCCCGGACAGACTACGAGCAGTACTTC. The V gene is TRBV5-4 and the J gene is TRBJ2-7; a tentative D match to TRBD1 spans 6 bases. Including cysteine and phenylalanine, the CDR3 has 13 amino acids. The entry retains the CDR3 DNA only, 39 bases that are in frame from base 1. As encoded in the germline V gene (reference sequence), CDR1 is SGHNT while CDR2 is YYREEE. The V end loses 4 bases and the J end loses 3 bases, and a stretch of 11 bases separates them. The CDR3, completed at both ends by the reference TRBV5-4 and TRBJ2-7 genes, gives the full variable domain ETGVTQSPTHLIKTRGQQVTLRCSSQSGHNTVSWYQQALGQGPQFIFQYYREEENGRGNFPPRFSGLQFPNYSSELNVNALELDDSALYLCASSPRTDYEQYFGPGTRLTVT.